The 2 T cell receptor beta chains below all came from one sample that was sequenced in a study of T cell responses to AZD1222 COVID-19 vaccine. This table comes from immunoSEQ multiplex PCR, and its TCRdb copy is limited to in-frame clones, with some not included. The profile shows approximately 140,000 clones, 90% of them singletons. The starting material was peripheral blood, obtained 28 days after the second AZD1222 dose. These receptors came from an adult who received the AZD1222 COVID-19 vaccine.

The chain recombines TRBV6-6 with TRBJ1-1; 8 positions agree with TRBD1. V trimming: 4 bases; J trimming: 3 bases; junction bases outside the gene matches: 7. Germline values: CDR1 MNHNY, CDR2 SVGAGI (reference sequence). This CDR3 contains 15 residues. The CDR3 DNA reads TGTGCCAGCAGTTTACAGGGGGAGGTGTACACTGAAGCTTTCTTT. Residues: CASSLQGEVYTEAFF.

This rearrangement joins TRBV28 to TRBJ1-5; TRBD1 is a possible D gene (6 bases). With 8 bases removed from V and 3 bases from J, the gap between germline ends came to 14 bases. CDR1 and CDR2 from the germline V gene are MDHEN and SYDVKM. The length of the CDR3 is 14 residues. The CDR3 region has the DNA TGTGCCAGCTTAAGGGGGAGTTACAATCAGCCCCAGCATTTT. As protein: CASLRGSYNQPQHF.